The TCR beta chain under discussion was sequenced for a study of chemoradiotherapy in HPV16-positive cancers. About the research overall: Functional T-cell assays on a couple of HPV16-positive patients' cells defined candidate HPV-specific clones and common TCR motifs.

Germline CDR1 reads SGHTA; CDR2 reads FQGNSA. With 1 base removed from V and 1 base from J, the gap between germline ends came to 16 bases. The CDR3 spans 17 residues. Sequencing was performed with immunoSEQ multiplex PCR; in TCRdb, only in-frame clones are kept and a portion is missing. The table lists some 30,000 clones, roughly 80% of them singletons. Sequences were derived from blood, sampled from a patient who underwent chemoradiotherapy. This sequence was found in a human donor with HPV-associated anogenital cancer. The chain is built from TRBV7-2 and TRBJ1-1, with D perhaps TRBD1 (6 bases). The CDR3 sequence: CASSLGSGRGGNTEAFF. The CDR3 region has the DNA TGTGCCAGCAGCTTAGGGTCGGGCAGGGGAGGGAACACTGAAGCTTTCTTT.